These 9 T cell receptor beta chains came from one sample sequenced in a study of OX40 agonist ivuxolimab in advanced cancers. The library was made by the immunoSEQ multiplex PCR assay. TCRdb limited this immuneACCESS table to in-frame rearrangements with V and J called. A share of clones is missing; checked studies link under half to unresolved V genes, and the rest is unexplained. Recorded for this sample are about 120,000 clones; around 95% of them occurred a single time. Jointly, the top ten make up 0.15% to 0.19% of the sample. Source: CD4+ or CD8+ T cells sorted from blood, taken in a trial of the OX40 agonist ivuxolimab. The source is an adult with an advanced solid tumor such as melanoma, head and neck, liver or kidney cancer.

V usage is TRBV5-1 and J usage is TRBJ2-3; D is perhaps TRBD1 (6 bases). Germline V gene lookup returns CDR1 SGHRS and CDR2 YFSETQ. V shed 6 bases and J shed 0 bases, with 11 bases lying between them. This CDR3 is built from 14 residues. The CDR3 DNA reads as TGCGCCAGCACCGACCAGGGGAGCACAGATACGCAGTATTTT. As protein: CASTDQGSTDTQYF.

The rearrangement links TRBV7-2 to TRBJ2-3; D is possibly TRBD1 (5 bases). Germline-derived CDR1 and CDR2 are SGHTA and FQGNSA. V was trimmed by 0 bases and J by 2 bases, leaving 12 bases between them. This CDR3 contains 16 residues. DNA of the CDR3: TGTGCCAGCAGCTTAGCAGCCAGGGCCCACACAGATACGCAGTATTTT. This codes for CASSLAARAHTDTQYF. The full variable domain, with the rest looked up from reference TRBV7-2 and TRBJ2-3, is GAGVSQSPSNKVTEKGKDVELRCDPISGHTALYWYRQSLGQGLEFLIYFQGNSAPDKSGLPSDRFSAERTGGSVSTLTIQRTQQEDSAVYLCASSLAARAHTDTQYFGPGTRLTVL.

The chain recombines TRBV6-6 with TRBJ2-1, with unresolved D. V was cut by 2 bases and J by 7 bases, with 12 bases left in between. This CDR3 is 14 amino acids long. Germline assignment: CDR1 MNHNY and CDR2 SVGAGI (reference sequence). The DNA for the CDR3 is TGTGCCAGCAGTTACGACGCCTACCGGAATGAGCAGTTCTTC. Translation: CASSYDAYRNEQFF.

This clone was counted only a few times. The V call is TRBV7-9, the J call TRBJ2-1; unclear D gene. Germline CDR1 reads SEHNR; CDR2 reads FQNEAQ (reference sequence). This CDR3 has 15 residues. V lost 0 bases and J 6 bases, leaving 12 bases between the germline ends. CDR3 in amino acids: CASSLAGGPTNEQFF. The DNA of the CDR3 is TGTGCCAGCAGCTTAGCCGGTGGACCCACCAATGAGCAGTTCTTC.

The chain combines TRBV7-3 with TRBJ2-1, with D hard to call. Germline assignment: CDR1 SGHTA and CDR2 FQGTGA. This CDR3 is 15 amino acids long. Trimming took 2 bases from V and 0 from J, leaving 8 bases between them. The CDR3 protein is CASSLASRSYNEQFF. CDR3 DNA sequence: TGTGCCAGCAGCTTAGCGTCCCGCTCCTACAATGAGCAGTTCTTC.

V usage is TRBV6-5 and J usage is TRBJ2-2; D is perhaps TRBD2 (5 bases). Trimming stripped 0 bases from V and 2 bases from J, with 7 bases between. Germline loops: CDR1 MNHEY, CDR2 SVGAGI. The CDR3 has 15 residues. For the CDR3, the DNA is TGTGCCAGCAGTTACTCCCGGGATAACACCGGGGAGCTGTTTTTT. Translation gives CASSYSRDNTGELFF.

V and J are TRBV28 and TRBJ2-3, with TRBD1 matching 7 bases. Trimming at V came to 6 bases and at J to 5 bases, leaving 2 bases not matched to a gene. This CDR3 comprises 12 residues. The germline V gene has CDR1 MDHEN and CDR2 SYDVKM. CDR3 DNA: TGTGCCAGCAGAGGGGGCGTAGATACGCAGTATTTT. It specifies CASRGGVDTQYF.

The chain joins TRBV7-8 to TRBJ2-5, with TRBD2 matching over 9 bases. The CDR3 spans 16 residues. Per the germline V gene, CDR1 is SGHVS and CDR2 is FQNEAQ. Trimming took 5 bases from V and 4 from J; bases not matched to a gene: 11. CDR3 sequence reads: CASSLRVGGRGETQYF. The CDR3 region has the DNA TGTGCCAGCAGCCTTCGGGTTGGCGGGAGGGGAGAGACCCAGTACTTC. Drawing the rest from reference TRBV7-8 and TRBJ2-5, the complete variable domain is GAGVSQSPRYKVAKRGQDVALRCDPISGHVSLFWYQQALGQGPEFLTYFQNEAQLDKSGLPSDRFFAERPEGSVSTLKIQRTQQEDSAVYLCASSLRVGGRGETQYFGPGTRLLVL.

A remark on this clone: Germline is not matched at one junction end, which may reflect a read error. This rearrangement joins TRBV14 to TRBJ2-7; perhaps TRBD2 as D (6 bases). From germline, CDR1 is SGHDN and CDR2 FVKESK. This CDR3 has 13 amino acids. The CDR3 DNA sequence: TGTGCCAGCAGCCAAGATCGGGGGTTTTTGAGGGACTTC. This codes for CASSQDRGFLRDF.